A single sample gave rise to the 12 T cell receptor beta chains below, sequenced in a study of T cells in Graves' hyperthyroidism and ophthalmopathy. Amplification of TCR beta CDR3 regions used RNA as the template. The HTBI set primed first-round TCR CDR3 RT-PCR. TCRdb used MiXCR to reprocess the multiplex PCR reads, holding one entry per CDR3 protein. Of fewer than 650,000 distinct CDR3 sequences in the sample, 14% are singletons; the top ten hold around 7%. The specimen was blood. These TCRs come from a woman aged 18 to 35 with Graves' ophthalmopathy.

This clonotype has a count of ten or more. It is unclear where the CDR3 begins or ends on the DNA, so no DNA is shown, and the CDR3 is as TCRdb lists it. The genes are TRBV6-1 and TRBJ2-7; TRBD1 is the table's D call and was not checked against the DNA. Germline V gene sequence: CDR1 MNHNS, CDR2 SASEGT. The CDR3 contains 13 residues when both ends are counted. CDR3 region: CASSLDKAYEQYF.

The chain combines TRBV12-3 or TRBV12-4 with TRBJ1-1; D is possibly TRBD1 (5 bases). V was pared by 3 bases and J by 1 base, with 12 bases between. The CDR3 has 15 amino acids. CDR3 region: CASSLEGRGNTEAFF. The DNA for the CDR3 is TGTGCCAGCAGTTTGGAGGGGAGAGGGAACACTGAAGCTTTCTTT.

About this clonotype: A single base separates this from a much larger clone, so it may be a read error. The chain carries TRBV3-1 and TRBJ2-7; D gene uncertain. Germline V lookup: CDR1 LGHDT, CDR2 YNNKEL (reference sequence). The CDR3 spans 14 residues. V was shortened by 2 bases and J by 0 bases, with 8 bases between the two germline ends. CDR3 region: CASSQSSNSYEQYF. Written as DNA, the CDR3 is TGTGCCAGCAGCCAAAGCTCGAACTCCTACGAGCAGTACTTC.

This chain uses TRBV25-1 with TRBJ2-1, with 7 bases aligning to TRBD2. V lost 3 bases to trimming and J lost 2 bases; unmatched junction nucleotides: 10. The CDR3 is made up of 17 amino acids. The germline CDR1 and CDR2 sequences are MGHDK and SYGVNS. The CDR3 region is CASSDREGGSPYNEQFF. In DNA form, the CDR3 reads TGTGCCAGCAGTGATAGGGAGGGAGGCAGTCCCTACAATGAGCAGTTCTTC.

The chain recombines TRBV6-1 with TRBJ1-2; 9 nucleotides align to TRBD1. Germline V gives CDR1 MNHNS, CDR2 SASEGT. V lost 5 bases and J lost 0; bases outside the gene matches: 7. The CDR3 spans 16 residues. The CDR3 is CASSLTGGLANYGYTF. CDR3 nucleotides: TGTGCCAGCAGTTTAACAGGGGGCCTAGCTAACTATGGCTACACCTTC.

This clonotype has ten or more counts. This chain links TRBV7-2 with TRBJ1-1, with D tentatively TRBD1 (5 bases). Germline assignment: CDR1 SGHTA and CDR2 FQGNSA. CDR3 length: 16 residues. Deletions cut 3 bases from V and 5 bases from J, with 19 bases between. The CDR3 sequence: CASSLSPQSGTTEAFF. The CDR3 DNA is TGTGCCAGCAGCTTGAGTCCCCAGTCGGGGACGACTGAAGCTTTCTTT.

This clonotype was detected ten times or more. The rearrangement joins TRBV2 to TRBJ1-1, with TRBD1 as a possible D gene (5 bases). Germline values: CDR1 SNHLY, CDR2 FYNNEI. Between the trimmed V and J ends, which lost 8 bases and 3 bases, there was a span of 13 bases. The CDR3 is 13 amino acids. Here the CDR3 reads CASGRGAYTEAFF. CDR3 sequence (DNA): TGTGCCAGCGGGCGGGGCGCGTACACTGAAGCTTTCTTT.

This clonotype has ten or more counts. The DNA for the CDR3 is TGTGCCTGGAGTTTACAGGGCAATCAGCCCCAGCATTTT. As protein: CAWSLQGNQPQHF. V and J are TRBV30 and TRBJ1-5; D might be TRBD1 (5 bases). The V gene lost 2 bases and the J gene lost 2 bases, with 7 bases spanning the gap. The CDR3 loop spans 13 amino acids. In germline, CDR1 is GTSNPN, CDR2 SVGIG (reference sequence).

This clonotype was observed a single time. The rearrangement joins TRBV19 to TRBJ1-6; maybe TRBD1 (5 bases). Germline V gene lookup returns CDR1 LNHDA and CDR2 SQIVND (reference sequence). V was trimmed by 5 bases and J by 12 bases, leaving 11 bases between them. The CDR3 loop spans 12 amino acids. CDR3 region: CASSVGPQPLHF. For the CDR3, the DNA is TGTGCCAGTAGTGTGGGACCGCAACCCCTCCACTTT.

This clonotype showed up many times. The chain uses TRBV11-2 and TRBJ1-1, with TRBD1 identical over 7 bases. Trimming cost V 5 bases and J 0 bases; bases outside gene matches: 12. The CDR3 sequence is 17 residues long. Per the germline V gene, CDR1 is SGHAT and CDR2 is FQNNGV. The CDR3 sequence is CASSPLRDSLMNTEAFF. The DNA of the CDR3 is TGTGCCAGCAGCCCACTCCGGGACAGCCTCATGAACACTGAAGCTTTCTTT.

The chain employs TRBV6-2 or TRBV6-3 and TRBJ2-3; D may be TRBD2 (6 bases). The V gene lost 6 bases and the J gene lost 9 bases, with 16 bases spanning the gap. This CDR3 region has 13 residues. Germline V gene data show CDR1 as MNHEY and CDR2 as SVGEGT. The CDR3 spells CASSLFSGRTQYF. The CDR3 nucleotides read TGTGCCAGCAGCCTATTTAGCGGAAGAACGCAGTATTTT.

This clonotype was seen at least ten times. DNA of the CDR3: TGTGCCAGCAGCTTAGGCGAGCAAACCTTTCTCCAAGAGACCCAGTACTTC. Protein product: CASSLGEQTFLQETQYF. V gene TRBV7-2 combines with J gene TRBJ2-5; D is ambiguous. Germline values: CDR1 SGHTA, CDR2 FQGNSA. Trimming removed 1 base from V and 1 base from J, with 16 bases in between. The CDR3 extends over 17 amino acids.